Listed here are 17 T cell receptor beta chains from one sample, sequenced in a study of blood T cell repertoires in COVID-19. Clones were read by immunoSEQ multiplex PCR, and TCRdb kept only the in-frame ones, dropping some. The sample lists roughly 160,000 clones, approximately 83% occurring once. Sequencing was performed on peripheral blood. These receptors were obtained from a man between 65 and 85 years old with active or convalescent COVID-19.

The count of this clone is one. The chain joins TRBV5-4 to TRBJ2-1; 11 bases map to TRBD2. CDR3 length: 17 residues. With V trimmed by 2 bases and J by 2 bases, 6 bases remained unmatched. Germline lookup yields CDR1 SGHNT and CDR2 YYREEE (reference sequence). The CDR3 here is CASSFQTSGVTYNEQFF. The CDR3, as DNA: TGTGCCAGCAGCTTCCAGACTAGCGGGGTTACCTACAATGAGCAGTTCTTC.

The chain is built from TRBV30 and TRBJ2-3; 8 bases are a match to TRBD2. Germline V gene data show CDR1 as GTSNPN and CDR2 as SVGIG (reference sequence). This CDR3 is 15 amino acids long. After removal of 2 bases from V and 5 bases from J, the junction contained 9 bases not matched to a gene. CDR3 sequence reads: CAWSPREGLGDTQYF. DNA of the CDR3: TGTGCCTGGAGTCCACGGGAGGGCCTTGGAGATACGCAGTATTTT.

The chain joins TRBV6-6 to TRBJ1-1, with no clear D. Germline CDR1 is MNHNY and CDR2 is SVGAGI (reference sequence). Deletions cut 2 bases from V and 7 bases from J, with 2 bases between. CDR3 length: 10 residues. The CDR3 sequence: CASSYLEAFF. CDR3 DNA sequence: TGTGCCAGCAGTTACCTTGAAGCTTTCTTT.

This chain links TRBV5-4 with TRBJ1-4; D is undetermined. CDR3 length: 15 residues. Germline CDR1 SGHNT, CDR2 YYREEE (reference sequence). V dropped 0 bases and J dropped 3 bases, with 9 bases sitting between them. The CDR3, as DNA: TGTGCCAGCAGCTTGGTGAGCGGCTCTAATGAAAAACTGTTTTTT. This encodes CASSLVSGSNEKLFF.

The chain is built from TRBV7-2 and TRBJ2-7; possible D gene TRBD2, 6 bases. The CDR3 length is 15 residues. V gave up 5 bases and J gave up 4 bases, with 18 bases separating them. The germline V gene encodes CDR1 SGHTA and CDR2 FQGNSA. The CDR3 DNA sequence: TGTGCCAGCAGCCAACCGTGGGGGGAGAGGTACGAGCAGTACTTC. It codes for CASSQPWGERYEQYF.

The chain joins TRBV9 to TRBJ2-5, with TRBD1 identical over 8 bases. This CDR3 contains 15 residues. Germline values: CDR1 SGDLS, CDR2 YYNGEE. V gave up 4 bases and J gave up 5 bases; unmatched junction bases: 10. CDR3 sequence reads: CASSPDGQGDETQYF. The CDR3 DNA sequence: TGTGCCAGCAGCCCAGACGGACAGGGCGATGAGACCCAGTACTTC.

This chain connects TRBV7-3 to TRBJ2-1; 8 bases match TRBD2. Trimming removed 9 bases from V and 10 bases from J; junction bases left unmatched: 14. The CDR3 runs 14 residues. CDR1 SGHTA and CDR2 FQGTGA come from the germline V gene. CDR3 bases: TGTGCCAGTGGGCTAGCGGGTCCGGAACGGGAGCAGTTCTTC. This gives the protein CASGLAGPEREQFF.

Notes on this clone: At one end the junction does not follow the germline gene, possibly because of a read error. The genes are TRBV4-3 and TRBJ2-1; D is unresolved. This CDR3 has 13 residues. Germline-derived CDR1 and CDR2 are LGHNA and YSLEER. This CDR3 is CASSQFSYDEQFF. The CDR3 bases are TGCGCCAGCAGCCAATTTTCCTACGATGAGCAGTTCTTC.

The V and J genes are TRBV5-4 and TRBJ1-2; D is possibly TRBD1 (6 bases). CDR1 is SGHNT, CDR2 YYREEE, per germline (reference sequence). The CDR3 extends over 14 amino acids. V lost 6 bases and J lost 4, with 16 bases in between. CDR3 amino acids: CASTSRGGSYGYTF. The DNA for the CDR3 is TGTGCCAGCACTTCTAGGGGGGGTAGCTATGGCTACACCTTC.

The chain recombines TRBV21-1 with TRBJ2-1; TRBD1, the table's D call, lacks a check against the DNA. TRBV21-1 is noted as a pseudogene. This CDR3 is 13 amino acids long. As DNA, the CDR3 is TGTGCCAGCAGCGAGAACAGGGTTGGTGAGCAGTTCTTC. Translated: CASSENRVGEQFF.

The V and J genes are TRBV10-2 and TRBJ2-2; 10 bases line up with TRBD1. V gave up 3 bases and J gave up 6 bases; unmatched junction bases: 1. This CDR3 spans 14 amino acids. Per germline, CDR1 WSHSY and CDR2 SAAADI. The CDR3 here is CASSDGTGAGELFF. The CDR3 bases are TGCGCCAGCAGTGACGGGACAGGGGCCGGGGAGCTGTTTTTT.

This clone was seen a single time. V and J are TRBV12-3 or TRBV12-4 and TRBJ1-3, with 8 bases lining up with TRBD1. V was clipped by 3 bases and J by 8 bases; unmatched bases: 3. The CDR3 is 13 residues long. CDR3 region: CASSFDRGDTIYF. CDR3 nucleotide sequence: TGTGCCAGCAGTTTCGACAGGGGAGACACCATATATTTT.

The V call is TRBV15, the J call TRBJ1-1; 9 bases match TRBD1. The ends lost 2 bases at V and 6 bases at J; junction bases unmatched: 13. The CDR3 loop spans 17 amino acids. From germline, CDR1 is LNHNV and CDR2 YYDKDF (reference sequence). The CDR3 sequence is CATSRPKPGQGTSEAFF. DNA of the CDR3: TGTGCCACCAGCAGACCCAAACCGGGACAGGGTACATCTGAAGCTTTCTTT.

The rearrangement uses TRBV5-1 and TRBJ2-7, with TRBD2 as a possible D gene (6 bases). The CDR3 extends over 15 amino acids. Germline lookup yields CDR1 SGHRS and CDR2 YFSETQ. The ends were cut back, 0 bases at V and 0 bases at J, with 10 bases in the middle. The CDR3 region is CASSLVGGNSYEQYF. The DNA of the CDR3 is TGCGCCAGCAGCTTGGTTGGGGGGAACTCCTACGAGCAGTACTTC.

In its sample, this clone was seen a few times. This sequence joins TRBV7-9 and TRBJ1-1, with 9 bases aligning to TRBD1. Trimming took 5 bases from V and 6 from J; bases not matched to a gene: 16. The CDR3 is 17 amino acids. Germline V gene lookup returns CDR1 SEHNR and CDR2 FQNEAQ (reference sequence). CDR3 in DNA: TGTGCCAGCAGCCCCCCTCGGGGGACAGGGAGTATCTCTGAAGCTTTCTTT. It specifies CASSPPRGTGSISEAFF.

V and J are TRBV27 and TRBJ1-1; D call uncertain. Germline V gene sequence: CDR1 MNHEY, CDR2 SMNVEV (reference sequence). Trimming shortened V by 3 bases and J by 3 bases, and 8 bases separated the two germline ends. This CDR3 has 13 residues. As DNA, the CDR3 is TGTGCCAGCAGTTTTTCAGGCTACACTGAAGCTTTCTTT. Translation: CASSFSGYTEAFF.

The chain uses TRBV7-2 and TRBJ2-3; D might be TRBD2 (5 bases). V lost 5 bases, J lost 1 base, and 13 bases lay in between. The CDR3 extends over 15 amino acids. The germline CDR1 and CDR2 sequences are SGHTA and FQGNSA. The CDR3 bases are TGTGCCAGCAGCACCAGGCGGGCCGGCACAGATACGCAGTATTTT. Its protein is CASSTRRAGTDTQYF.